This TCR beta chain is drawn from a study of T cell repertoires in cytomegalovirus infection. Across the whole study: From public TCR beta signatures came an indication of both CMV infection and matching HLA type.

Findings and limits, study-wide: Predominance within the ex vivo response was attributable to HLA-C-restricted CMV-specific TCR beta clonotypes.

Each CDR3 protein is one row after TCRdb ran MiXCR on the reads. This table has 200,000 to 250,000 distinct CDR3 sequences, about 23% appearing once. Germline V gives CDR1 SNHLY, CDR2 FYNNEI. The CDR3 loop spans 13 amino acids. Regarding this clonotype: No antigen is known for it. A read error may produce the germline difference seen at one junction end.

The receptor was derived from a human donor in good health (CMV status not recorded). Some clones in this sample may be carry-over from other donors' samples. The chain employs TRBV2 and TRBJ1-2; D unclear. The sample comprised CD8+ T cells from PBMCs. The CDR3 bases are TGTACCAGCAGTGACAACCCGGGATATGGCTACACCTTC. Translation gives CTSSDNPGYGYTF.